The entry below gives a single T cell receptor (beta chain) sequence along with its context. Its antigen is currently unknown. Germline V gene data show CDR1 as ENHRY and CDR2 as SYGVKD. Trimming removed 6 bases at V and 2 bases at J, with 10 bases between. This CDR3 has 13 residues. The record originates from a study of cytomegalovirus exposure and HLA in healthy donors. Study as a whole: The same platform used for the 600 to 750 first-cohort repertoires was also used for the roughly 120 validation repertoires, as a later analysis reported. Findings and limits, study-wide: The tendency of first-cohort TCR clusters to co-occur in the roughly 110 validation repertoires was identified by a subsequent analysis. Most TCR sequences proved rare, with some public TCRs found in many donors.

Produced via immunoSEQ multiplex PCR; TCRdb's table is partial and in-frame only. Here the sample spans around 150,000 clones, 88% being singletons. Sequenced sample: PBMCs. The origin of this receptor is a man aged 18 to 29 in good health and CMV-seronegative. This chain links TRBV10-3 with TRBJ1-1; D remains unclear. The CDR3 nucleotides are TGTGCCATCAGATCCGGGATAAACACTGAAGCTTTCTTT. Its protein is CAIRSGINTEAFF.